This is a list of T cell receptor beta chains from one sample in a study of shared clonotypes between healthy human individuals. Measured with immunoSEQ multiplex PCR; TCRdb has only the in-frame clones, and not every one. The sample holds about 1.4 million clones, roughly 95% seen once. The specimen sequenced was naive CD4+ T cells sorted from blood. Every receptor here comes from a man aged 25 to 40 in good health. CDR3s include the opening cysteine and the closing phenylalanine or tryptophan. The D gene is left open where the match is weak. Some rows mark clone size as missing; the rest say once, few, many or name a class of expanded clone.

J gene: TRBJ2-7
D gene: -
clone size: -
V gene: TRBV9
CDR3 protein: CASSVGVGGYEQYF
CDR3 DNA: TGTGCCAGCAGCGTAGGGGTAGGGGGCTACGAGCAGTACTTC

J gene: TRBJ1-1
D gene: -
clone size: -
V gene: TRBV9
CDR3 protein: CASGTGDETEAFF
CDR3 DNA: TGTGCCAGCGGAACCGGGGATGAGACTGAAGCTTTCTTT

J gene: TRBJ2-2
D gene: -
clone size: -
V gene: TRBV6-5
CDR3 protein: CASSSAGSRELFF
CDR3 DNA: TGTGCCAGCAGTTCCGCGGGATCGCGGGAGCTGTTTTTT

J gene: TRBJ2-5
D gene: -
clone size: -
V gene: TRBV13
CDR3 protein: CASSRGTLQETQYF
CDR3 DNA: TGTGCCAGCAGCCGTGGGACTTTACAAGAGACCCAGTACTTC

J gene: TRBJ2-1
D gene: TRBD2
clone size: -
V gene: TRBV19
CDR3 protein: CASSATSGTYNEQFF
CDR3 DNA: TGTGCCAGTAGTGCGACTAGCGGGACCTACAATGAGCAGTTCTTC

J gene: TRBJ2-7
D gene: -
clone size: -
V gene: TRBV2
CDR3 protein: CASLGSPYEQYF
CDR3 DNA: TGTGCCAGCCTCGGGTCTCCGTACGAGCAGTACTTC

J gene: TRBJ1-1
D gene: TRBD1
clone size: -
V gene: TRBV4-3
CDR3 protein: CASSQYRDSRGTEAFF
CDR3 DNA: TGCGCCAGCAGCCAATATCGGGACAGTCGGGGCACTGAAGCTTTCTTT

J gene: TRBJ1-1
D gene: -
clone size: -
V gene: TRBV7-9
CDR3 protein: CASSFRRLNTEAFF
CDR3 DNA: TGTGCCAGCAGTTTTAGACGGTTGAACACTGAAGCTTTCTTT

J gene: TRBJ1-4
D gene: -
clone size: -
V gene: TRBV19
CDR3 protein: CASSARREMLFF
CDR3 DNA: TGTGCCAGTAGTGCGAGGCGGGAAATGCTGTTTTTT

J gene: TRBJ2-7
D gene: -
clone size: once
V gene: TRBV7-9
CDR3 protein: CVSSLGQYAYEQYF
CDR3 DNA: TGTGTCAGCAGCTTAGGACAGTACGCCTACGAGCAGTACTTC

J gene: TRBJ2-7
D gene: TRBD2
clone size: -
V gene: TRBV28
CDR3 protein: CASEASGRYEQYF
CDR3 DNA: TGTGCCAGCGAGGCTAGCGGGAGGTACGAGCAGTACTTC

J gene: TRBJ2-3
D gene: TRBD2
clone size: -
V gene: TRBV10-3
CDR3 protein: CAISEYPAGDTDTQYF
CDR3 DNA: TGTGCCATCAGTGAGTACCCAGCGGGAGACACAGATACGCAGTATTTT

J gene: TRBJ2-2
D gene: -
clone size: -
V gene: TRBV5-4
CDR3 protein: CASSLARGLKKSGELFF
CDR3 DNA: TGTGCCAGCAGCTTGGCCAGGGGACTAAAAAAGTCCGGGGAGCTGTTTTTT

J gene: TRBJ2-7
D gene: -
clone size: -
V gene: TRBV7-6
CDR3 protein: CASSLETHQLDLNEQYF
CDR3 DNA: TGTGCCAGCAGCTTAGAGACCCATCAATTGGACCTGAACGAGCAGTACTTC

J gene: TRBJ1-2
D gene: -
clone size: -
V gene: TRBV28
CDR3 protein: CASSLELGQTYGYTF
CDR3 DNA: TGTGCCAGCAGCCTAGAACTCGGACAGACCTATGGCTACACCTTC

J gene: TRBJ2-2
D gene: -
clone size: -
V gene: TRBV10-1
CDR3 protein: CASSGTLTGELFF
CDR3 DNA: TGCGCCAGCAGTGGGACACTCACCGGGGAGCTGTTTTTT

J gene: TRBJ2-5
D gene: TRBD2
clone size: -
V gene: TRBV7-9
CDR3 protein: CASSLGSGGNQETQYF
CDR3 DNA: TGTGCCAGCAGCTTAGGATCGGGAGGGAATCAAGAGACCCAGTACTTC

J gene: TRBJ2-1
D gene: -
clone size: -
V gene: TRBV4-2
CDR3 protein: CASSPNVYPQMSNPLVRSNEQFF
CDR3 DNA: TGTGCCAGCAGCCCAAACGTATACCCACAAATGTCTAACCCGCTAGTCAGAAGCAATGAGCAGTTCTTC

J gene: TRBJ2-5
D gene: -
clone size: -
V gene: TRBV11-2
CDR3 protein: CASSLMTETQYF
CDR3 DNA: TGTGCCAGCAGCTTAATGACGGAGACCCAGTACTTC

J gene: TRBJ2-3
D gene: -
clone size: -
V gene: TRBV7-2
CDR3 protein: CASSLSGGDTQYF
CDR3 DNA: TGTGCCAGCAGCTTATCTGGAGGGGATACGCAGTATTTT

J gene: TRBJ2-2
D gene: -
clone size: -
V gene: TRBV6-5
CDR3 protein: CASRGSGAGELFF
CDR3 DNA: TGTGCCAGCAGGGGGTCCGGGGCCGGGGAGCTGTTTTTT

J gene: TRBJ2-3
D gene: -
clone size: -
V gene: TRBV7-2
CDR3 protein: CASSLRSGGRDTQYF
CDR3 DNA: TGTGCCAGCAGCTTAAGGTCAGGGGGGAGGGATACGCAGTATTTT

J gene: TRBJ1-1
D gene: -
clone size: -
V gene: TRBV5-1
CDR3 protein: CASSLEGGHTEAFF
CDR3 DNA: TGCGCCAGCAGCTTGGAAGGGGGTCACACTGAAGCTTTCTTT

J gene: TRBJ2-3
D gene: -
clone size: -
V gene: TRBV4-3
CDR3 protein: CASSQKGRGVTQYF
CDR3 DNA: TGCGCCAGCAGCCAAAAAGGCCGTGGGGTTACGCAGTATTTT

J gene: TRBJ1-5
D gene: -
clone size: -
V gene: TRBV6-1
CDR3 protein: CASTVGGHQPQHF
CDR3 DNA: TGTGCCAGCACCGTTGGGGGGCATCAGCCCCAGCATTTT

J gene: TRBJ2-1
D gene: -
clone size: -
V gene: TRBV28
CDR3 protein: CASRGESYNEQFF
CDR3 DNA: TGTGCCAGCAGGGGCGAGTCCTACAATGAGCAGTTCTTC

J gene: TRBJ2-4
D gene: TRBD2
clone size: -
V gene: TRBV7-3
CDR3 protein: CASSLTRASGVGNIQYF
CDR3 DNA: TGTGCCAGCAGCTTAACGCGCGCTAGCGGGGTGGGAAACATTCAGTACTTC

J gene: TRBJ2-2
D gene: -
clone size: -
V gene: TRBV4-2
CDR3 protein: CASSQVSAVAVGTGELFF
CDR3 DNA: TGTGCCAGCAGCCAAGTATCTGCGGTAGCGGTCGGCACCGGGGAGCTGTTTTTT

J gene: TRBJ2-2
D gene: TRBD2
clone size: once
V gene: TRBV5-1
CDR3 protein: CASSSDHRLAATGELFF
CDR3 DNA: TGCGCCAGCAGCTCAGACCATCGACTAGCGGCCACCGGGGAGCTGTTTTTT

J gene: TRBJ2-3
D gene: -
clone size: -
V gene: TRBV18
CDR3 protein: CASSPKDTQYF
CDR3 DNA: TGTGCCAGCTCACCAAAAGATACGCAGTATTTT

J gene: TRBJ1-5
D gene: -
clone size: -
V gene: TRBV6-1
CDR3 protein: CASSEAAQERNVGNQPQHF
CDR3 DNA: TGTGCCAGCAGTGAAGCGGCGCAGGAAAGGAACGTCGGCAATCAGCCCCAGCATTTT

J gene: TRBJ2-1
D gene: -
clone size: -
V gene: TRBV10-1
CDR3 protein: CASSDTVSSYNEQFF
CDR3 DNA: TGCGCCAGCAGTGACACCGTAAGCTCCTACAATGAGCAGTTCTTC

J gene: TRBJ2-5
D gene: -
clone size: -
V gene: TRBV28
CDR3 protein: CASRAQGEGETQYF
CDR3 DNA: TGTGCCAGCAGGGCACAGGGGGAGGGAGAGACCCAGTACTTC

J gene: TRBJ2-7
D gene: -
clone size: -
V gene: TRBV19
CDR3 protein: CASRKSGLPYEQYF
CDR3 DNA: TGTGCCAGTAGGAAAAGCGGGCTCCCCTACGAGCAGTACTTC

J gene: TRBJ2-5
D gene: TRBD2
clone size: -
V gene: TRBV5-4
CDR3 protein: CASSSGGRAGETQYF
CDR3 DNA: TGTGCCAGCAGCTCCGGGGGGAGGGCCGGAGAGACCCAGTACTTC

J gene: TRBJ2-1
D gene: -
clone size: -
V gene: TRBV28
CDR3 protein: CASSWEDNEQFF
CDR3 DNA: TGTGCCAGCAGTTGGGAGGACAATGAGCAGTTCTTC

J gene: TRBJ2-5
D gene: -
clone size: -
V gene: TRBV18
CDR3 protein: CASSPPVLETQYF
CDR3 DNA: TGTGCCAGCTCACCACCGGTTCTAGAGACCCAGTACTTC

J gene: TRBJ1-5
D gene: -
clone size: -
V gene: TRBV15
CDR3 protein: CATSREGLAQHF
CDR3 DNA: TGTGCCACCAGCAGGGAAGGATTGGCCCAGCATTTT

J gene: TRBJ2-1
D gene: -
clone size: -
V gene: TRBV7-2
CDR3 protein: CASRSQSNYNEQFF
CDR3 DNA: TGTGCCAGCAGAAGTCAGAGCAATTACAATGAGCAGTTCTTC

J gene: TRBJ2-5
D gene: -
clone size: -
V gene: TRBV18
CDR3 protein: CASSPPAGWYQETQYF
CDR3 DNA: TGTGCCAGCTCACCACCGGCAGGGTGGTACCAAGAGACCCAGTACTTC

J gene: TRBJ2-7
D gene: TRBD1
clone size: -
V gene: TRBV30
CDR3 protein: CAWLTGGLQYF
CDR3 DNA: TGTGCCTGGCTGACAGGGGGGTTGCAGTACTTC

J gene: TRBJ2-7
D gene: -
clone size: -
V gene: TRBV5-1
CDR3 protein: CASSLWAGSYEQYF
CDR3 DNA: TGCGCCAGCAGCTTGTGGGCGGGCAGCTACGAGCAGTACTTC

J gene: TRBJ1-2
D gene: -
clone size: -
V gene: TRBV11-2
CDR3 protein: CASSSTWRSNYGYTF
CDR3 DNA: TGTGCCAGCAGCTCGACGTGGAGGTCCAACTATGGCTACACCTTC

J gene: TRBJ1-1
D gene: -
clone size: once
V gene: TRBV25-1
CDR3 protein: CASSVAGNTEAFF
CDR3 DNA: TGTGCCAGCAGTGTCGCCGGGAACACTGAAGCTTTCTTT

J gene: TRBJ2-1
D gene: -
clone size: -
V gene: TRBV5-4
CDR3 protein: CASSLEGGVGNEQFF
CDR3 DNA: TGTGCCAGCAGCTTGGAAGGGGGGGTCGGCAATGAGCAGTTCTTC